This is a list of T cell receptor beta chains from one sample in a study of OX40 agonist ivuxolimab in advanced cancers. Measured with immunoSEQ multiplex PCR; TCRdb has only the in-frame clones, and not every one. Found here are tens of thousands of clones, 85% to 90% of them singletons; the top ten hold about 1.9%. The sample in question was CD4+ or CD8+ T cells sorted from blood, obtained in a trial of the OX40 agonist ivuxolimab. The receptors here all came from an adult with an advanced solid tumor such as melanoma, head and neck, liver or kidney cancer. Each CDR3 is given with its conserved first and last residue. Fields, in order: J gene, V gene, clone size, D gene, CDR3 protein, CDR3 DNA. A D gene is named only where the DNA matches it firmly. Clone sizes are given selectively: once, few, many, or a class where the clone is expanded.

TRBJ2-5	TRBV13	-	-	CASSLERGDTPGETQYF	TGTGCCAGCAGCTTAGAAAGGGGAGACACCCCGGGCGAGACCCAGTACTTC
TRBJ2-1	TRBV19	-	TRBD2	CASTMWGGRANEQFF	TGTGCCAGTACCATGTGGGGCGGGAGGGCCAATGAGCAGTTCTTC
TRBJ1-1	TRBV19	-	-	CASKPGAATEAFF	TGTGCCAGTAAACCAGGGGCGGCCACTGAAGCTTTCTTT
TRBJ2-1	TRBV6-6	-	-	CASTPREGGSEQFF	TGTGCCAGTACCCCCCGTGAAGGGGGGAGTGAGCAGTTCTTC
TRBJ2-7	TRBV7-2	-	TRBD1	CASSLAGTGDHEQYF	TGTGCCAGCAGCTTAGCCGGGACAGGGGACCACGAGCAGTACTTC
TRBJ2-1	TRBV18	-	TRBD2	CASSPRIAGGPESGEQFF	TGTGCCAGCTCACCACGGATAGCGGGAGGCCCTGAGTCGGGTGAGCAGTTCTTC
TRBJ2-5	TRBV27	-	TRBD2	CASSAPGTSGSLETQYF	TGTGCCAGCAGTGCGCCTGGGACTAGCGGGAGTTTGGAGACCCAGTACTTC
TRBJ1-2	TRBV7-9	-	TRBD1	CASSLGQGSNYGYTF	TGTGCCAGCAGCTTAGGACAGGGGTCCAACTATGGCTACACCTTC
TRBJ1-1	TRBV28	-	TRBD1	CASSYGRDRVNTEAFF	TGTGCCAGCAGCTACGGAAGGGACAGGGTGAACACTGAAGCTTTCTTT
TRBJ1-5	TRBV6-1	-	-	CASSVIFGDGNQPQHF	TGTGCCAGCAGTGTGATTTTCGGGGACGGCAATCAGCCCCAGCATTTT
TRBJ1-1	TRBV2	-	-	CASSVSGVGTEAFF	TGTGCCAGCAGTGTTAGTGGGGTAGGGACTGAAGCTTTCTTT
TRBJ1-1	TRBV6-1	-	-	CASSEGLGWNTEAFF	TGTGCCAGCAGTGAAGGGTTAGGTTGGAACACTGAAGCTTTCTTT
TRBJ2-3	TRBV27	-	TRBD2	CASSLRFTSVTDTQYF	TGTGCCAGCAGTTTAAGGTTTACTAGCGTCACAGATACGCAGTATTTT
TRBJ1-5	TRBV6-6	-	TRBD1	CASSPSQGGQPQHF	TGTGCCAGCAGCCCCTCGCAGGGGGGACAGCCCCAGCATTTT
TRBJ1-1	TRBV10-3	-	-	CAISESTQGNTEAFF	TGTGCCATCAGTGAGTCGACGCAGGGGAACACTGAAGCTTTCTTT
TRBJ1-1	TRBV11-1	few	TRBD1	CASSRGHEAFF	TGTGCCAGCAGCAGGGGGCACGAAGCTTTCTTT
TRBJ2-5	TRBV7-7	-	-	CASSLAGERQETQYF	TGTGCTAGCAGCTTAGCAGGGGAAAGGCAAGAGACCCAGTACTTC
TRBJ2-3	TRBV19	once	TRBD2	CASKLLAGGTDTQYF	TGTGCCAGTAAGCTACTAGCGGGTGGCACAGATACGCAGTATTTT
TRBJ2-6	TRBV11-2	-	TRBD2	CASSPLGLAGPSGANVLTF	TGTGCCAGCAGCCCCCTAGGACTAGCGGGCCCCTCTGGGGCCAACGTCCTGACTTTC
TRBJ1-2	TRBV6-1	-	-	CASSETLNYGYTF	TGTGCCAGCAGTGAGACACTTAACTATGGCTACACCTTC
TRBJ2-7	TRBV11-3	-	TRBD2	CASSFAGGRYEQYF	TGTGCCAGCAGTTTCGCGGGAGGGCGGTACGAGCAGTACTTC
TRBJ2-1	TRBV2	-	TRBD2	CASSKERDDEQFF	TGTGCCAGCTCCAAGGAGCGGGACGATGAGCAGTTCTTC
TRBJ2-1	TRBV5-6	-	-	CASSLVQGGEQFF	TGTGCCAGCAGCTTGGTACAGGGCGGTGAGCAGTTCTTC
TRBJ2-1	TRBV9	-	TRBD2	CASSVTSGSNEQFF	TGTGCCAGCAGCGTAACTAGCGGGAGCAATGAGCAGTTCTTC
TRBJ2-5	TRBV13	few	TRBD2	CASSIGTSGISETQYF	TGTGCCAGCAGCATCGGGACTAGCGGGATCAGTGAGACCCAGTACTTC
TRBJ1-3	TRBV19	-	-	CASTTGTTSGNTIYF	TGTGCCAGTACCACAGGAACTACATCTGGAAACACCATATATTTT
TRBJ2-3	TRBV6-1	-	-	CASSEGGNTDTQYF	TGTGCCAGCAGTGAAGGGGGTAATACAGATACGCAGTATTTT
TRBJ2-1	TRBV11-3	-	-	CASSLGLGRLGEQFF	TGTGCCAGCAGCTTAGGCCTAGGGCGCCTGGGGGAGCAGTTCTTC
TRBJ2-5	TRBV6-5	few	-	CASRHPRGGQETQYF	TGTGCCAGCAGACACCCACGGGGTGGCCAAGAGACCCAGTACTTC
TRBJ2-2	TRBV27	-	TRBD1	CASSFLKQGGGELFF	TGTGCCAGCAGTTTCCTTAAACAGGGGGGCGGGGAGCTGTTTTTT
TRBJ2-1	TRBV7-3	-	TRBD2	CASRELAGGYNEQFF	TGTGCCAGCAGGGAACTAGCGGGAGGTTACAATGAGCAGTTCTTC
TRBJ2-1	TRBV2	-	-	CASSGPSGAYNEQFF	TGTGCCAGCAGTGGTCCGAGCGGTGCCTACAATGAGCAGTTCTTC
TRBJ1-1	TRBV11-3	once	TRBD1	CASSPRTGTTEAFF	TGTGCCAGCAGCCCCCGGACAGGGACCACTGAAGCTTTCTTT
TRBJ2-1	TRBV10-1	-	-	CASSGGVLKNEQFF	TGCGCCAGCAGTGGAGGGGTTCTAAAAAATGAGCAGTTCTTC
TRBJ2-4	TRBV19	-	-	CASSISGDIQYF	TGTGCCAGTAGTATATCCGGGGACATTCAGTACTTC
TRBJ2-3	TRBV7-2	-	TRBD2	CASSLFGTSGRADTQYF	TGTGCCAGCAGCTTGTTCGGGACTAGCGGGAGGGCCGATACGCAGTATTTT
TRBJ1-1	TRBV2	-	-	CASRTPGRTNTEAFF	TGTGCCAGCAGGACTCCTGGAAGGACGAACACTGAAGCTTTCTTT
TRBJ2-7	TRBV29-1	few	TRBD1	CSVTGGQGKVWPYEQYF	TGCAGCGTCACAGGGGGACAGGGGAAGGTGTGGCCCTACGAGCAGTACTTC
TRBJ2-5	TRBV7-9	-	TRBD1	CASSPRTGGETQYF	TGTGCCAGCAGCCCGCGGACAGGGGGAGAGACCCAGTACTTC
TRBJ2-1	TRBV7-3	once	TRBD1	CASSSPGQGSTYNEQFF	TGTGCCAGCAGCTCCCCGGGACAGGGCTCAACTTACAATGAGCAGTTCTTC
TRBJ1-4	TRBV28	once	TRBD1	CASSQHDRGEKLFF	TGTGCCAGCAGTCAGCACGACAGGGGGGAAAAACTGTTTTTT
TRBJ2-1	TRBV2	-	TRBD1	CASSATGSKEQFF	TGTGCCAGCAGCGCGACAGGGTCGAAGGAGCAGTTCTTC
TRBJ2-1	TRBV29-1	-	TRBD2	CSVLAGDAKSYNEQFF	TGCAGCGTGCTAGCGGGAGATGCTAAGTCCTACAATGAGCAGTTCTTC
TRBJ1-4	TRBV4-2	-	-	CASSQDVPREKLFF	TGTGCCAGCAGCCAAGATGTACCCCGGGAAAAACTGTTTTTT
TRBJ1-2	TRBV5-1	-	-	CASSPQGHYGYTF	TGCGCCAGCAGCCCACAGGGTCACTATGGCTACACCTTC
TRBJ2-2	TRBV28	-	-	CASSGHTNTGELFF	TGTGCCAGCAGCGGACACACGAACACCGGGGAGCTGTTTTTT
TRBJ2-7	TRBV4-1	-	TRBD2	CASSPSLAAVSYEQYF	TGCGCCAGCAGCCCGAGCCTAGCGGCAGTCTCCTACGAGCAGTACTTC
TRBJ2-3	TRBV2	-	TRBD2	CASSEAGLAGGWADTQYF	TGTGCCAGCAGTGAAGCAGGGCTAGCGGGAGGCTGGGCAGATACGCAGTATTTT